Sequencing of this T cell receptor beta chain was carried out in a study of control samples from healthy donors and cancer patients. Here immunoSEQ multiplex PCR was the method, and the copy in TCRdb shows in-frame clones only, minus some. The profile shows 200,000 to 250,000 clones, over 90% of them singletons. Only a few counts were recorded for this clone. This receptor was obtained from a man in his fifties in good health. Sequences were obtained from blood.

The CDR3 nucleotides are TGTGCCTGGAGTGTACTCGGCAGCGGCAATCAGCCCCAGCATTTT. This sequence encodes CAWSVLGSGNQPQHF. The chain combines TRBV30 with TRBJ1-5; no reliable D call. This CDR3 comprises 15 residues. V lost 0 bases and J 2 bases, leaving 11 bases between the germline ends. Per the germline V gene, CDR1 is GTSNPN and CDR2 is SVGIG (reference sequence). Using reference TRBV30 and TRBJ1-5 for the parts outside the CDR3, the full variable domain is SQTIHQWPATLVQPVGSPLSLECTVEGTSNPNLYWYRQAAGRGLQLLFYSVGIGQISSEVPQNLSASRPQDRQFILSSKKLLLSDSGFYLCAWSVLGSGNQPQHFGDGTRLSIL.